This T cell receptor beta chain was recovered during a study of blood T cell repertoires in COVID-19 (TCRdb year 2020). With regard to the full study: Samples from collaborators originated in the United States, Italy and Spain and spanned both the acute and convalescent phases of COVID-19. The material from the prospective study consisted of cDNA or gDNA derived from T cells, B-cell-depleted T cells, or PBMCs. Deeply sampled blood TCRbeta repertoires from subjects exposed to, actively infected with, or recovered from COVID-19 were included in the dataset. The repertoires were made available in a free public database intended to serve as a resource for research on the immune response to SARS-CoV-2. The samples were drawn from two sources: the first 160 participants of the ongoing ImmuneRACE study, and fewer than 1,500 subjects contributed by 6 global collaborators. Sample metadata almost always included a de-identified subject ID, COVID-19 status, age in years and sex. Where HLA class I and class II types were available, the types were taken from metadata supplied by the sample provider, not from assay-based typing. Findings and caveats that apply to the study as a whole: Clinical and demographic metadata were provided uncurated, with the amount varying by source and participant.

Whole blood was collected in K2EDTA tubes by collaborating institutions according to the institutions' own protocols. For TCRbeta analysis, collaborators shipped samples as frozen whole blood, isolated PBMCs, or DNA extracted from either of those sample types. TCRbeta CDR3 regions were amplified from genomic DNA using the immunoSEQ Assay, a bias-controlled multiplex PCR. The authors' analysis ran thus. The number of nucleated cells in each sample was estimated from the amplification of reference gene primers within the assay. To quantify the absolute abundance of each unique TCRbeta CDR3 rearrangement, sequence reads were collapsed and filtered. For each sample, productive Simpson clonality was calculated by taking the square root of Simpson's diversity index across productive rearrangements. Not all clones reach the TCRdb copy of this immuneACCESS table, which keeps in-frame sequences only. Checked studies attribute under half of the gap to unresolved V genes and leave the rest unexplained. V and J calls and clone size are copied from that table; D and trimming were computed from the DNA. The sample yields about 150,000 clones; around 74% were counted once. The ten largest make up roughly 3.5% of the sample.

The CDR3 numbers 15 residues from cysteine through phenylalanine. Only the CDR3 region is kept as DNA, spanning 45 bases read in frame from base 1. The germline V gene gives CDR1 as SGHRS and CDR2 as YFSETQ. The germline V end is reduced by 4 bases and the J end by 6 bases; junction bases left unmatched: 7. With regard to this clone: Its specific antigen is unknown. Base qualities are not provided; no much larger clone lies one nucleotide away.

The chain employs TRBV5-1 and TRBJ1-6; 7 central nucleotides agree with TRBD1. This TCR was recovered from a woman of 80 years or more with acute or convalescent COVID-19. Sample: peripheral blood. The CDR3 protein is CASSAATGSNSPLHF. Read as DNA, the sequence is TGCGCCAGCAGCGCAGCGACAGGGAGTAATTCACCCCTCCACTTT.